Below, 13 T cell receptor beta chains from the same sample are listed, as sequenced in a study of blood T cells in healthy people across ages. Primed by a sample-barcoded 5' primer and a J-beta primer mix, a second PCR proceeded for roughly 6 to 12 cycles. TCRdb re-derived calls from the 5' RACE reads in MiXCR, one entry per CDR3 protein. Altogether around 1,000,000 distinct CDR3 sequences are present, more than 30% being singletons, with the ten largest covering less than 15%. Sequencing input: blood. Receptors were obtained from a man aged 18 to 29 in good health.

This clonotype was recorded a few times. This rearrangement joins TRBV5-1 to TRBJ2-7; 8 bases match TRBD1. Germline assignment: CDR1 SGHRS and CDR2 YFSETQ. V was clipped by 10 bases and J by 2 bases; unmatched bases: 8. The CDR3 covers 13 residues. This CDR3 is CAGNAGQAYEQYF. In nucleotides, the CDR3 is TGCGCCGGCAATGCGGGACAGGCCTACGAGCAGTACTTC. The variable domain in full, with the rest retrieved from reference TRBV5-1 and TRBJ2-7, is KAGVTQTPRYLIKTRGQQVTLSCSPISGHRSVSWYQQTPGQGLQFLFEYFSETQRNKGNFPGRFSGRQFSNSRSEMNVSTLELGDSALYLCAGNAGQAYEQYFGPGTRLTVT.

This clonotype was recorded only once. The rearrangement links TRBV6-5 to TRBJ1-4; no clear D. The ends were cut back, 6 bases at V and 2 bases at J, with 13 bases in the middle. The CDR3 runs to 15 residues. From germline, CDR1 is MNHEY and CDR2 SVGAGI. The CDR3 spells CASSRGMRTNEKLFF. The DNA for the CDR3 is TGTGCCAGCAGCCGGGGTATGCGGACTAATGAAAAACTGTTTTTT.

The J gene is TRBJ2-7, the V gene TRBV10-3; no definite D call. Trimming shortened V by 3 bases and J by 3 bases, and 12 bases separated the two germline ends. Looked up from germline, CDR1 is ENHRY and CDR2 is SYGVKD. The CDR3 contains 14 residues. The chain's CDR3 is CAISESRAFYEQYF. For the CDR3, the DNA is TGTGCCATCAGTGAAAGTAGGGCTTTCTACGAGCAGTACTTC.

A word on this clonotype: In this CDR3 the conserved last residue, phenylalanine or tryptophan, is missing, so a read error is likely. The gene calls are TRBV20-1 and TRBJ2-3; D is unresolved. V lost 2 bases to trimming and J lost 3 bases, with 12 bases between them. Germline V gene sequence: CDR1 DFQATT, CDR2 SNEGSKA (reference sequence). CDR3 length: 14 amino acids. The CDR3, as DNA: TGCAGTGCTAGAAACAGTTACACGACAGATACGCAGTATGTT. As protein: CSARNSYTTDTQYV.

The gene calls are TRBV20-1 and TRBJ1-1, with 7 bases that match TRBD1. Germline CDR1 reads DFQATT; CDR2 reads SNEGSKA (reference sequence). The ends lost 0 bases at V and 4 bases at J; junction bases unmatched: 8. CDR3 length: 15 amino acids. The DNA for the CDR3 is TGCAGTGCTAGAGATCCGCTCTCAGGGGGCACTGAAGCTTTCTTT. Translation: CSARDPLSGGTEAFF.

In the case of this clonotype: This may come from a read error, since a much larger clone is one base off. V and J are TRBV27 and TRBJ1-1; no definite D call. This CDR3 has 15 residues. Germline V gene lookup returns CDR1 MNHEY and CDR2 SMNVEV (reference sequence). CDR3 residues: CASSLSSGRNTETFF. In DNA, the CDR3 is TGTGCCAGCAGTTTATCGTCCGGAAGGAACACTGAAACTTTCTTT.

This clonotype has a handful of counts. This chain links TRBV6-2 or TRBV6-3 with TRBJ2-3; D is ambiguous. The germline V gene encodes CDR1 MNHEY and CDR2 SVGEGT. V was cut by 6 bases and J by 2 bases, with 6 bases left in between. The CDR3 runs to 12 residues. DNA of the CDR3: TGTGCCAGCAGAGAATTCACAGATACGCAGTATTTT. It codes for CASREFTDTQYF.

This clonotype was seen a single time. The V call is TRBV5-5, the J call TRBJ2-1, with TRBD2 matching 10 bases. The J call may be incorrect, as the DNA end agrees better with TRBJ2-7. This CDR3 spans 16 amino acids. Germline V lookup: CDR1 SGHKS, CDR2 YYEKEE (reference sequence). The CDR3 here is CASTSTAAGGYNEQYF. The CDR3 bases are TGTGCCAGCACCTCCACAGCAGCGGGGGGGTACAATGAGCAGTACTTC.

The V call is TRBV30, the J call TRBJ2-5, with TRBD2 as a possible D gene (5 bases). The V gene lost 5 bases and the J gene lost 0 bases, with 13 bases spanning the gap. The CDR3 has 14 amino acids. The V gene's germline CDR1 is GTSNPN and CDR2 SVGIG (reference sequence). The CDR3: CAWGMRRYQETQYF. The CDR3 nucleotides are TGTGCCTGGGGTATGCGGAGGTACCAAGAGACCCAGTACTTC.

About this clonotype: A read error is possible here, since a much larger clone lies one base away. The chain joins TRBV29-1 to TRBJ2-1; weak D call: TRBD1 (5 bases). This CDR3 comprises 13 residues. Trimming took off 4 bases at V and 7 bases at J, with 14 bases between the two ends. Per germline, CDR1 SQVTM and CDR2 ANQGSEA. CDR3 sequence: CSVVAGYPNEQFF. The CDR3 DNA is TGCAGCGTTGTGGCAGGGTACCCGAATGAGCAGTTCTTC.

The chain couples TRBV6-5 to TRBJ1-1; tentative D call: TRBD1 (5 bases). From germline, CDR1 is MNHEY and CDR2 SVGAGI. The germline V and J ends were trimmed by 5 bases and 0 bases, with 13 bases remaining between them. CDR3 length equals 15 residues. In nucleotides, the CDR3 is TGTGCCAGCAGTCACGGGCGGGGACTGAACACTGAAGCTTTCTTT. It specifies CASSHGRGLNTEAFF.

Of note for this clonotype: The germline gene is not matched at one end of the junction; a read error may be the cause. The rearrangement joins TRBV7-3 to TRBJ2-1; maybe TRBD2 (6 bases). CDR1 is SGHTA, CDR2 FQGTGA, per germline. This CDR3 comprises 16 residues. Here the CDR3 reads CANSLGKAGWYNEQFF. The CDR3 DNA sequence: TGTGCCAACAGCTTAGGCAAGGCGGGGTGGTACAATGAGCAGTTCTTC.

The V call is TRBV7-2, the J call TRBJ2-1; 7 nucleotides align to TRBD1. CDR3 size: 14 residues. Germline V gives CDR1 SGHTA, CDR2 FQGNSA. J lost 8 bases, V lost 3 bases, and 7 bases had no gene match. CDR3 loop: CASSLRTGIDEQFF. DNA of the CDR3: TGTGCCAGCAGCTTGAGGACAGGTATCGATGAGCAGTTCTTC.